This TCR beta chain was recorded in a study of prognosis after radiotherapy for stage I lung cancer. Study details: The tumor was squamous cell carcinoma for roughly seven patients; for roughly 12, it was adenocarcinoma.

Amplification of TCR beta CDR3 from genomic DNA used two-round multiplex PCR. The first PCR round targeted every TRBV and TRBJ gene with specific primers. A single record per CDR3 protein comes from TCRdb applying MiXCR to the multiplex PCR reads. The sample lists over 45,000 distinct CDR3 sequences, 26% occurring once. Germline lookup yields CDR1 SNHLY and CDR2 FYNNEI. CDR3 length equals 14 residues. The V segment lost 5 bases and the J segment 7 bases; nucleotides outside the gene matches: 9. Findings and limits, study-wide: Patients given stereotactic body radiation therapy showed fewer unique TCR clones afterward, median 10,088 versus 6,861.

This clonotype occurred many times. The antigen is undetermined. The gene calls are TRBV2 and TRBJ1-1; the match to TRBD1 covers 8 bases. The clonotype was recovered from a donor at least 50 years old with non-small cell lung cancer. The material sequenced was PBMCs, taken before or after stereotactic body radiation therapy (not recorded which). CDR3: CASSPRTGKVEAFF. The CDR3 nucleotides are TGTGCCAGCAGTCCCCGGACAGGGAAGGTTGAAGCTTTCTTT.